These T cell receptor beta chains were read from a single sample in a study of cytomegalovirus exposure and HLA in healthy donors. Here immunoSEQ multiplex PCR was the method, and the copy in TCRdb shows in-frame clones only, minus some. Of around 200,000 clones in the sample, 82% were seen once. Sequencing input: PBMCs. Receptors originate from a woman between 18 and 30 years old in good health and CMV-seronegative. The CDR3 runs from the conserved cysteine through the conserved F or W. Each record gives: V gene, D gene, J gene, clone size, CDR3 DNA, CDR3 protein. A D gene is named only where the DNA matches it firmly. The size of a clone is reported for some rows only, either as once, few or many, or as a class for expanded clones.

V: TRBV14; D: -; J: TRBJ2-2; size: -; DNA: TGTGCCAGCAGCCAAGATTGGCGGGTGGGGGGGGGCCTCAGGACCGGGGAGCTGTTTTTT; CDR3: CASSQDWRVGGGLRTGELFF
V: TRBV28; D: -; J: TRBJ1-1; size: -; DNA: TGTGCCAGCAGTTTAAGAGGCGTTTCTGCTTTCTTT; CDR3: CASSLRGVSAFF
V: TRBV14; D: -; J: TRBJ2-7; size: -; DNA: TGTGCCAGCAGCCAAGGGACATCCTACGAGCAGCACTTC; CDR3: CASSQGTSYEQHF
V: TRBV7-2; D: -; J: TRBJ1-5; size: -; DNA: TGTGCCAGCAGCTTAGGTTTCGGGCAGCCCCAGCATTTT; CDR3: CASSLGFGQPQHF
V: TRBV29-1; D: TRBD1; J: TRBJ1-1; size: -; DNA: TGCAGCCCTGCCGGGAGACAGGGAGTTACTGAAGCTTTCTTT; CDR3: CSPAGRQGVTEAFF
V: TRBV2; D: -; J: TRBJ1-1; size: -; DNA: TGTGCCAGCAGTTCGAGGGCAGGGGATACTGAAGCTTTCTTT; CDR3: CASSSRAGDTEAFF
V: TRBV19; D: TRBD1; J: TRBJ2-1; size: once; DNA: TGTGCCAGTAGTATCACAGGGGGCACTTACAATGAGCAGTTCTTC; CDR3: CASSITGGTYNEQFF
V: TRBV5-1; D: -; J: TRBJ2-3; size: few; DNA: TGCGCCAGCAGCTTGGAACCGGTCACAGATACGCAGTATTTT; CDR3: CASSLEPVTDTQYF
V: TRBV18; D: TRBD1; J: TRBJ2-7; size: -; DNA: TGTGCCAGCTCACCGGGGACAGGGTCCCCCTACGAGCAGTACTTC; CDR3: CASSPGTGSPYEQYF
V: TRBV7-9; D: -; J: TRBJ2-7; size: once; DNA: TGTGCCAGCAGCTTCGCGGGCCCTTACGAGCAGTACTTC; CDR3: CASSFAGPYEQYF
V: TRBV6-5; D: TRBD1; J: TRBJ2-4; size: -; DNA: TGTGCCACGAGAGACAGGGAGTACTTC; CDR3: CATRDREYF
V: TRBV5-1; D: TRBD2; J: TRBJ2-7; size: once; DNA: TGCGCCAGCAGCTTGGACCGGGGGGTCACCTACGAGCAGTACTTC; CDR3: CASSLDRGVTYEQYF
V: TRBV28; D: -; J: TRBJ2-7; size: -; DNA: TGTGCCAGCAGTTTCAGGTACGAGCAGTACTTC; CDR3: CASSFRYEQYF
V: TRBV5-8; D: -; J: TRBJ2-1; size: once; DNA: TGTGCCAGCAGCCTCCTAGGCGGAACGGGGAATGAGCAGTTCTTC; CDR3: CASSLLGGTGNEQFF
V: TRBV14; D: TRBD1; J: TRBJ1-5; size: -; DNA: TGTGCCAGCAGCCCCGGGACAGGGGGCTTTCAGCCCCAGCATTTT; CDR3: CASSPGTGGFQPQHF
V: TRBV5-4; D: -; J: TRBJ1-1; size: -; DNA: TGTGCCAGCAGCCTAGACGGTTTCAACACTGAAGCTTTCTTT; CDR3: CASSLDGFNTEAFF